The clone carrying this T cell receptor beta chain was seen repeatedly, ten times or more. What it binds is unknown. In TCRdb, the 5' RACE reads were re-called with MiXCR into one record per CDR3 protein. The sample lists roughly 670,000 distinct CDR3 sequences; around 19% were seen once. These data are taken from a study of CD8 T cells in ankylosing spondylitis. Study-wide results and caveats: Some motif variants had been reported before (in reactive arthritis synovial fluid and blood). A TCR beta motif made of 7 to 9 highly homologous variants seemed typical of ankylosing spondylitis blood.

V was pared by 1 base and J by 0 bases, with 12 bases between. CDR3 length: 16 amino acids. Germline assignment: CDR1 SEHNR and CDR2 FQNEAQ (reference sequence). The receptor's source is a male donor with ankylosing spondylitis. Sequenced input: blood, either unsorted or a sorted T cell fraction (not recorded which). The V call is TRBV7-9, the J call TRBJ1-1; D is ambiguous. CDR3 in DNA: TGTGCCAGCAGCTTAGGCGGTCTCGGTATGAACACTGAAGCTTTCTTT. This encodes CASSLGGLGMNTEAFF.